The 27 T cell receptor beta chains presented below share a single source sample, sequenced in a study of OX40 agonist ivuxolimab in advanced cancers. Profiling relied on immunoSEQ multiplex PCR, and the TCRdb table lists in-frame clones only, not all of them. The sample holds about 91,000 clones; about 85% are singletons and the top ten take 0.2% to 0.25%. Sequencing was performed on CD4+ or CD8+ T cells sorted from blood, taken in a trial of the OX40 agonist ivuxolimab. Receptor source: an adult with an advanced solid tumor such as melanoma, head and neck, liver or kidney cancer.

This chain links TRBV18 with TRBJ2-3, with D tentatively TRBD1 or TRBD2 (5 bases each). V was pared by 2 bases and J by 4 bases, with 7 bases between. The CDR3 has 13 amino acids. Per germline, CDR1 KGHSH and CDR2 LQKENI. The CDR3 here is CASSPGGADTQYF. The DNA for the CDR3 is TGTGCCAGCTCACCAGGGGGAGCAGATACGCAGTATTTT.

The CDR3 DNA follows: TGCGCCAGCAGCCAAGGGTCGGGACTAGCGTGGGAGACCCAGTACTTC. Its protein is CASSQGSGLAWETQYF. The chain employs TRBV4-1 and TRBJ2-5; TRBD2 aligns across 10 bases. Trimming cost V 1 base and J 5 bases; bases outside gene matches: 7. Germline CDR1 reads MGHRA; CDR2 reads YSYEKL. This CDR3 spans 16 amino acids.

The chain recombines TRBV10-2 with TRBJ2-6, with D tentatively TRBD2 (5 bases). This CDR3 region has 15 residues. The V end lost 6 bases, the J end lost 2 bases, and 11 bases lay between the germline ends. The germline CDR1 and CDR2 sequences are WSHSY and SAAADI. CDR3 sequence: CASRNQEAGANVLTF. The CDR3, as DNA: TGCGCCAGCAGAAACCAGGAGGCTGGGGCCAACGTCCTGACTTTC.

The chain combines TRBV5-1 with TRBJ2-3, with D possibly matching TRBD2 (5 bases). The CDR3 runs 14 residues. V was pared by 0 bases and J by 6 bases, with 11 bases between. The germline V gene encodes CDR1 SGHRS and CDR2 YFSETQ. The CDR3 region has the DNA TGCGCCAGCAGCTTGGGGCTAGCCTCCGATACGCAGTATTTT. Its translation: CASSLGLASDTQYF.

This clone was detected only once. V and J are TRBV7-9 and TRBJ1-3; a weak D match, TRBD1 (6 bases). Per the germline V gene, CDR1 is SEHNR and CDR2 is FQNEAQ (reference sequence). Trimming took off 1 base at V and 7 bases at J, with 17 bases between the two ends. The CDR3 is 16 residues long. CDR3 DNA sequence: TGTGCCAGCAGCTTAGTGGCGGGGGGCTCCCGGAACACCATATATTTT. Translation: CASSLVAGGSRNTIYF.

This clone was detected once. The DNA for the CDR3 is TGTGCCAGCAGTAACAGGAAAAACTATGGCTACACCTTC. Encoded protein: CASSNRKNYGYTF. J is TRBJ1-2 and V is TRBV25-1; possible D gene TRBD1, 5 bases. The CDR3 loop spans 13 amino acids. CDR1 MGHDK and CDR2 SYGVNS come from the germline V gene. The germline V and J ends were trimmed by 5 bases and 2 bases, with 9 bases remaining between them.

The chain couples TRBV7-8 to TRBJ2-2; 7 bases line up with TRBD1. CDR1 and CDR2 from the germline V gene are SGHVS and FQNEAQ. V lost 5 bases and J lost 4; bases outside the gene matches: 16. The CDR3 has 18 amino acids. The CDR3 is CASSRFREGTAGTGELFF. The CDR3 DNA reads as TGTGCCAGCAGCCGCTTTAGAGAAGGGACAGCTGGCACCGGGGAGCTGTTTTTT.

This rearrangement joins TRBV28 to TRBJ2-1, with 8 bases matching TRBD2. The CDR3 has 15 amino acids. The V gene's germline CDR1 is MDHEN and CDR2 SYDVKM. Unmatched junction bases numbered 7, after V lost 5 bases and J lost 4 bases. The chain's CDR3 is CASSLQSGRYNEQFF. The DNA for the CDR3 is TGTGCCAGCAGTCTTCAAAGCGGGAGATACAATGAGCAGTTCTTC.

The chain employs TRBV7-9 and TRBJ1-1; D is unresolved. The CDR3 is 15 residues long. Trimming pared 4 bases from V and 5 bases from J, leaving 17 bases between. Germline lookup yields CDR1 SEHNR and CDR2 FQNEAQ (reference sequence). The CDR3 sequence: CASSSWVSGGTEAFF. The CDR3 DNA reads as TGTGCCAGCAGCTCGTGGGTTTCTGGAGGGACTGAAGCTTTCTTT.

V usage is TRBV7-8 and J usage is TRBJ1-2; D is unclear. Trimming shortened V by 6 bases and J by 5 bases, and 13 bases separated the two germline ends. Germline V gene lookup returns CDR1 SGHVS and CDR2 FQNEAQ. The CDR3 contains 13 residues. CDR3 bases: TGTGCCAGCAGTCTCCCACCCTTATATGGCTACACCTTC. It yields the protein CASSLPPLYGYTF.

V usage is TRBV7-3 and J usage is TRBJ2-2; unclear D gene. Trimming took off 8 bases at V and 4 bases at J, with 14 bases between the two ends. Germline V CDR1 and CDR2: SGHTA, FQGTGA. This CDR3 is 14 amino acids long. In DNA form, the CDR3 reads TGTGCCAGCCGTTCGGCGGACGGCACCGGGGAGCTGTTTTTT. This gives the protein CASRSADGTGELFF.

This clone was seen a few times. The chain couples TRBV2 to TRBJ2-1; D unresolved. Germline CDR1 SNHLY, CDR2 FYNNEI. V lost 7 bases, J lost 6 bases, and 7 bases lay in between. CDR3 length: 11 amino acids. CDR3 coding DNA: TGTGCCAGCACCCCCCGCAATGAGCAGTTCTTC. Translated, it gives CASTPRNEQFF.

This chain uses TRBV11-3 with TRBJ1-1; no reliable D call. Germline values: CDR1 SGHNT, CDR2 YENEEA. V was pared by 0 bases and J by 1 base, with 3 bases between. The CDR3 loop spans 13 amino acids. This CDR3 reads CASSLEWNTEAFF. Here the CDR3 DNA reads TGTGCCAGCAGCTTAGAGTGGAACACTGAAGCTTTCTTT. The variable domain in full, with the rest retrieved from reference TRBV11-3 and TRBJ1-1, is EAGVVQSPRYKIIEKKQPVAFWCNPISGHNTLYWYLQNLGQGPELLIRYENEEAVDDSQLPKDRFSAERLKGVDSTLKIQPAELGDSAVYLCASSLEWNTEAFFGQGTRLTVV.

This chain connects TRBV29-1 to TRBJ2-3; 9 bases match TRBD2. Germline-derived CDR1 and CDR2 are SQVTM and ANQGSEA. Trimming took 2 bases from V and 3 from J; bases not matched to a gene: 9. This CDR3 is 16 amino acids long. CDR3 in amino acids: CSVENKPGLATDTQYF. The CDR3, as DNA: TGCAGCGTTGAAAATAAGCCGGGACTAGCAACAGATACGCAGTATTTT.

This clone appeared a single time. V gene TRBV7-2 combines with J gene TRBJ2-3; 8 bases line up with TRBD2. CDR1 and CDR2 (germline): SGHTA, FQGNSA. With 6 bases clipped from V and 4 bases from J, the junction kept 12 bases outside the gene matches. The CDR3 sequence is 16 residues long. This CDR3 is CASRDGRVPGADTQYF. For the CDR3, the DNA is TGTGCCAGCAGAGACGGGAGGGTCCCCGGGGCAGATACGCAGTATTTT.

This clone was seen only once. The chain carries TRBV27 and TRBJ1-5; TRBD1 might be the D (6 bases). Trimming shortened V by 8 bases and J by 3 bases, and 14 bases separated the two germline ends. CDR3 length: 14 residues. Per germline, CDR1 MNHEY and CDR2 SMNVEV (reference sequence). As DNA, the CDR3 is TGTGCCAGCGGTCGGGGGGCCTACAATCAGCCCCAGCATTTT. Amino acid sequence: CASGRGAYNQPQHF.

This clone was seen just once. The chain employs TRBV11-2 and TRBJ2-1; D is unresolved. Germline V gene data show CDR1 as SGHAT and CDR2 as FQNNGV. Trimming stripped 6 bases from V and 0 bases from J, with 18 bases between. This CDR3 has 17 amino acids. CDR3 nucleotide sequence: TGTGCCAGCAGTCGACGGAACCCTTGGAGCTCCTACAATGAGCAGTTCTTC. This encodes CASSRRNPWSSYNEQFF.

V gene TRBV27 combines with J gene TRBJ2-1; TRBD1 aligns across 12 bases. Germline CDR1 MNHEY, CDR2 SMNVEV (reference sequence). The V segment lost 4 bases and the J segment 7 bases; nucleotides outside the gene matches: 11. The CDR3 totals 17 residues. This CDR3 reads CASSWGKGQGAGNEQFF. The CDR3 bases are TGTGCCAGCAGTTGGGGAAAGGGACAGGGGGCAGGGAATGAGCAGTTCTTC.

V is TRBV2 and J is TRBJ2-7, with TRBD1 as a possible D gene (6 bases). CDR1 is SNHLY, CDR2 FYNNEI, per germline. The CDR3 loop spans 12 amino acids. Trimming stripped 5 bases from V and 3 bases from J, with 8 bases between. The CDR3 DNA follows: TGTGCCAGCAGTCGACAGGACTACGAGCAGTACGTC. It specifies CASSRQDYEQYV.

The chain combines TRBV11-1 with TRBJ2-7, with 10 bases identical to TRBD2. V was clipped by 4 bases and J by 1 base; unmatched bases: 4. Germline V gene data show CDR1 as SGHAT and CDR2 as FQDESV (reference sequence). This CDR3 has 15 amino acids. The CDR3, as DNA: TGTGCCAGCAGCTGGACTAGCGGCGGTTCCTACGAGCAGTACTTC. This translates into CASSWTSGGSYEQYF. Complete variable domain (other parts from reference TRBV11-1 and TRBJ2-7): EAEVAQSPRYKITEKSQAVAFWCDPISGHATLYWYRQILGQGPELLVQFQDESVVDDSQLPKDRFSAERLKGVDSTLKIQPAELGDSAMYLCASSWTSGGSYEQYFGPGTRLTVT.

The chain couples TRBV6-5 to TRBJ2-3, with D possibly being TRBD1 (6 bases). The CDR3 loop spans 14 amino acids. Trimming took 6 bases from V and 0 from J, leaving 10 bases between them. Per the germline V gene, CDR1 is MNHEY and CDR2 is SVGAGI. As DNA, the CDR3 is TGTGCCAGCAGCGACAGGACTAGCACAGATACGCAGTATTTT. Amino acids: CASSDRTSTDTQYF.

This chain joins TRBV7-8 and TRBJ1-1; D is perhaps TRBD1 (5 bases). CDR1 is SGHVS and CDR2 is FQNEAQ in the germline V gene. Deletions cut 4 bases from V and 1 base from J, with 10 bases between. CDR3 length: 14 residues. The chain's CDR3 is CASSYGTPNTEAFF. The CDR3 bases are TGTGCCAGCAGCTATGGGACCCCGAACACTGAAGCTTTCTTT.

This chain connects TRBV4-3 to TRBJ1-2; D remains ambiguous. The CDR3 has 14 amino acids. Germline CDR1 reads LGHNA; CDR2 reads YSLEER. Trimming removed 0 bases from V and 7 bases from J, with 12 bases in between. The CDR3 sequence: CASSQDQFRRGYTF. The CDR3 DNA reads TGCGCCAGCAGCCAAGATCAGTTTCGTCGTGGCTACACCTTC.

A few counts support this clone. This rearrangement joins TRBV27 to TRBJ1-5; the D is unclear. The CDR3 is 16 amino acids. Germline lookup yields CDR1 MNHEY and CDR2 SMNVEV (reference sequence). Deletions cut 3 bases from V and 0 bases from J, with 12 bases between. CDR3: CASSLKGYFSNQPQHF. DNA for the CDR3: TGTGCCAGCAGTTTGAAGGGATACTTTAGCAATCAGCCCCAGCATTTT.

The V and J genes are TRBV20-1 and TRBJ2-7; weak D call: TRBD2 (6 bases). Germline loops: CDR1 DFQATT, CDR2 SNEGSKA (reference sequence). Trimming took off 3 bases at V and 3 bases at J, with 6 bases between the two ends. This CDR3 region has 11 residues. DNA for the CDR3: TGCAGTGCTAGGGGACTCTACGAGCAGTACTTC. Encoded protein: CSARGLYEQYF.

Note on this clone: One end of the junction does not line up with germline, which may come from a read error. The chain carries TRBV18 and TRBJ2-4, with 8 bases that match TRBD1. CDR3 length: 13 residues. Germline V gene sequence: CDR1 KGHSH, CDR2 LQKENI. CDR3 nucleotides: TGTGCCGGCTCACCCCAGGGGGCGAACATTCAGTACTTC. This codes for CAGSPQGANIQYF.

V is TRBV7-3 and J is TRBJ2-2, with 11 nucleotides matching TRBD2. Per germline, CDR1 SGHTA and CDR2 FQGTGA. The CDR3 is 16 amino acids. Trimming took 4 bases from V and 6 from J; bases not matched to a gene: 7. DNA of the CDR3: TGTGCCAGCAGCTCCTTACTAGCGGGGGAGGCCGGGGAGCTGTTTTTT. Translated: CASSSLLAGEAGELFF. The complete variable domain, with remaining parts taken from reference TRBV7-3 and TRBJ2-2, reads GAGVSQTPSNKVTEKGKYVELRCDPISGHTALYWYRQSLGQGPEFLIYFQGTGAADDSGLPNDRFFAVRPEGSVSTLKIQRTERGDSAVYLCASSSLLAGEAGELFFGEGSRLTVL.